Listed below are T cell receptor beta chains from one sample, sequenced in a study of T cell repertoires in cytomegalovirus infection. A single record per CDR3 protein comes from TCRdb applying MiXCR to the reads. The sample yields around 250,000 distinct CDR3 sequences, over 15% seen once. Sample: CD8+ T cells from PBMCs. Receptors were obtained from a human donor in good health (CMV status not recorded). Some clones in this sample may be carry-over from other donors' samples. CDR3s include the opening cysteine and the closing phenylalanine or tryptophan. A D gene is named only where the DNA matches it firmly. Some rows mark clone size as missing; the rest say once, few, many or name a class of expanded clone.

CDR3aa: CASSTGSQHGSYEQYF; CDR3nt: TGTGCCAGCAGTACCGGAAGTCAACATGGGTCCTACGAGCAGTACTTC; d_gene: -; abundance: few; j_gene: TRBJ2-7; v_gene: TRBV12-3/TRBV12-4
CDR3aa: CASSPGTVITYYYGYTF; CDR3nt: TGTGCCAGCAGCCCCGGGACAGTAATAACCTACTACTATGGCTACACCTTC; d_gene: TRBD1; abundance: many; j_gene: TRBJ1-2; v_gene: TRBV11-2
CDR3aa: CASSQEQGWAGELFF; CDR3nt: TGTGCCAGCAGCCAAGAGCAGGGCTGGGCAGGGGAGCTGTTTTTT; d_gene: -; abundance: few; j_gene: TRBJ2-2; v_gene: TRBV4-2
CDR3aa: CASSIDLRIAGPGKTQYF; CDR3nt: TGTGCCAGTAGTATAGATCTAAGGATTGCAGGACCCGGAAAGACCCAGTACTTC; d_gene: -; abundance: -; j_gene: TRBJ2-5; v_gene: TRBV19
CDR3aa: CASSYELAGGPNYNEQFF; CDR3nt: TGTGCCAGCAGTTACGAGCTAGCGGGGGGGCCTAATTACAATGAGCAGTTCTTC; d_gene: TRBD2; abundance: few; j_gene: TRBJ2-1; v_gene: TRBV6-5
CDR3aa: CASSLEGTYEQYF; CDR3nt: TGTGCCAGCAGCTTAGAAGGGACCTACGAGCAGTACTTC; d_gene: -; abundance: many; j_gene: TRBJ2-7; v_gene: TRBV7-2
CDR3aa: CSVEYRGRVVKQFF; CDR3nt: TGCAGCGTTGAGTACAGGGGGCGGGTGGTTAAGCAGTTCTTC; d_gene: TRBD1; abundance: -; j_gene: TRBJ2-1; v_gene: TRBV29-1
CDR3aa: CASSPKGDTEAFF; CDR3nt: TGTGCCAGCTCACCAAAGGGGGATACTGAAGCTTTCTTT; d_gene: -; abundance: -; j_gene: TRBJ1-1; v_gene: TRBV18
CDR3aa: CASSFWAGVNTEAFF; CDR3nt: TGTGCCAGCAGTTTCTGGGCAGGCGTGAACACTGAAGCTTTCTTT; d_gene: -; abundance: many; j_gene: TRBJ1-1; v_gene: TRBV12-3/TRBV12-4
CDR3aa: CASSLDQEVVRADSNQPQHF; CDR3nt: TGTGCCAGCAGTTTAGACCAGGAAGTGGTGCGGGCTGATAGCAATCAGCCCCAGCATTTT; d_gene: -; abundance: -; j_gene: TRBJ1-5; v_gene: TRBV28
CDR3aa: CSARGWTGDYNEQFF; CDR3nt: TGCAGTGCTAGAGGCTGGACAGGGGACTACAATGAGCAGTTCTTC; d_gene: TRBD1; abundance: few; j_gene: TRBJ2-1; v_gene: TRBV20-1
CDR3aa: CASSSSGTIDGYTF; CDR3nt: TGTGCCAGCAGTTCTTCCGGGACAATTGACGGCTACACCTTC; d_gene: -; abundance: -; j_gene: TRBJ1-2; v_gene: TRBV6-5
CDR3aa: CASSGGGLAGADTQYF; CDR3nt: TGTGCCAGCAGTGGGGGGGGCCTAGCGGGGGCTGATACGCAGTATTTT; d_gene: TRBD2; abundance: few; j_gene: TRBJ2-3; v_gene: TRBV2
CDR3aa: CASSYTDSYQPQHF; CDR3nt: TGTGCCAGCAGTTACACCGACAGTTATCAGCCCCAGCATTTT; d_gene: -; abundance: many; j_gene: TRBJ1-5; v_gene: TRBV6-2/TRBV6-3
CDR3aa: CASSRGTLSWDTEAFF; CDR3nt: TGTGCCAGCAGCCGGGGGACACTTTCCTGGGACACTGAAGCTTTCTTT; d_gene: -; abundance: many; j_gene: TRBJ1-1; v_gene: TRBV11-1
CDR3aa: CASSLGDRGSFEQYF; CDR3nt: TGTGCCAGCAGCTTGGGGGACAGGGGTTCATTCGAGCAGTACTTC; d_gene: TRBD1; abundance: few; j_gene: TRBJ2-7; v_gene: TRBV7-8